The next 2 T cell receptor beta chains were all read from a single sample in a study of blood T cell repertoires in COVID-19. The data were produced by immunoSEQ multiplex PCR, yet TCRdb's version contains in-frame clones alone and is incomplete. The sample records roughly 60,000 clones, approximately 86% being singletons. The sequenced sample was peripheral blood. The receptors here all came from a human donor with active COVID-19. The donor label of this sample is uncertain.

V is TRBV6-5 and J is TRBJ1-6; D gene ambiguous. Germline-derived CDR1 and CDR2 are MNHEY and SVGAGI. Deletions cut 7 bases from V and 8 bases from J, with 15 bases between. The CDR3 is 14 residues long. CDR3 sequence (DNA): TGTGCCAGCAAGGCACGACATTTGGATTCACCCCTCCACTTT. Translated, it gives CASKARHLDSPLHF.

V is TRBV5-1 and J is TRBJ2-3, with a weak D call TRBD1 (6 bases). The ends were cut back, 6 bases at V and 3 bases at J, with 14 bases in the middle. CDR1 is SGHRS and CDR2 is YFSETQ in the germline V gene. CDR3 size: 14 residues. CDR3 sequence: CASKGSTGTDTQYF. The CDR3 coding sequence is TGCGCCAGCAAGGGGAGCACAGGGACAGATACGCAGTATTTT. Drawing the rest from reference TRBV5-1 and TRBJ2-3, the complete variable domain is KAGVTQTPRYLIKTRGQQVTLSCSPISGHRSVSWYQQTPGQGLQFLFEYFSETQRNKGNFPGRFSGRQFSNSRSEMNVSTLELGDSALYLCASKGSTGTDTQYFGPGTRLTVL.